The T cell receptor beta chain described here comes from a study of cytomegalovirus exposure and HLA in healthy donors. Study-wide results and caveats: A later analysis by the authors found several of the most significant clusters apparently linked to common viral pathogens. Later analysis identified a missense DCLRE1C variant that was linked to TCR beta V- and J-gene trimming. A later analysis associated roughly 15,000 TCR beta sequences with HLA alleles at a 0.05 false discovery rate.

A word on this clone: What it binds is not known.

This CDR3 has 17 residues. This PCR relied on a set of 60 Vbeta primers and 13 Jbeta primers. The table came from immunoSEQ multiplex PCR; TCRdb's copy has only in-frame clones and leaves some out. The sample holds over 200,000 clones, about 74% seen once. The V and J genes are TRBV21-1 and TRBJ2-1; the listed D gene, TRBD2, was not tested against the DNA. TRBV21-1 is a recognized pseudogene. The specimen sequenced was PBMCs. This clonotype was obtained from a woman between 25 and 40 years old in good health and CMV-seronegative. CDR3 DNA sequence: TGTGCCAGCAGCATAAGGGGACTCCAGGAAGGGGAAAATGAGCAGTTCTTC. Its protein product is CASSIRGLQEGENEQFF.